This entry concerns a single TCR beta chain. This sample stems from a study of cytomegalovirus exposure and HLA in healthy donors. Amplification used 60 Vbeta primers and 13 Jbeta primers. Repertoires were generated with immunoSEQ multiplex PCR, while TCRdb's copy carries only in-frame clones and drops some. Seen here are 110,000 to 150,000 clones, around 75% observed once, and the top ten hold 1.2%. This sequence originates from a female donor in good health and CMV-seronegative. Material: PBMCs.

In nucleotides, the CDR3 is TGTGCCAGCAGCACCAGCGGCAATGAGCAGTTCTTC. Amino acid sequence: CASSTSGNEQFF. J is TRBJ2-1 and V is TRBV7-3; D possibly corresponds to TRBD2 (5 bases). Trimming removed 5 bases at V and 6 bases at J, with 8 bases between. From germline, CDR1 is SGHTA and CDR2 FQGTGA. The CDR3 loop spans 12 amino acids.